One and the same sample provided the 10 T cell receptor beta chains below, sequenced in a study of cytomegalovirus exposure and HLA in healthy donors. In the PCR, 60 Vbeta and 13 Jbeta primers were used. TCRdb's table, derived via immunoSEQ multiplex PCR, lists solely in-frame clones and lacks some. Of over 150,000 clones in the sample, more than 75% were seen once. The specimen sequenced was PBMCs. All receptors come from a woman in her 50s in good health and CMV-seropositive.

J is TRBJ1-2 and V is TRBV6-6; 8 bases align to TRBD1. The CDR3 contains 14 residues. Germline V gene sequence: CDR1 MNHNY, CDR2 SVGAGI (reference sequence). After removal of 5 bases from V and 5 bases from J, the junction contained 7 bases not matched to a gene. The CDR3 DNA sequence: TGTGCCAGCAGTACAACAGGGGGGAGTTATGGCTACACCTTC. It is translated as CASSTTGGSYGYTF.

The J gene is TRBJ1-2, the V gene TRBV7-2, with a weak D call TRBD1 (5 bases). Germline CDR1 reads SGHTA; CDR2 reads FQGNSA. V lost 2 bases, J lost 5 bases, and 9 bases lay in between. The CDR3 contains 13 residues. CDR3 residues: CASSLMGGYGYTF. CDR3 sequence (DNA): TGTGCCAGCAGCTTAATGGGGGGATATGGCTACACCTTC.

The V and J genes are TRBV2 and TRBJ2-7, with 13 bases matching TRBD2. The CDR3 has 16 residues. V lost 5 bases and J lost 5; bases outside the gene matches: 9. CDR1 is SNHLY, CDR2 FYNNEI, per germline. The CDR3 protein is CASSRLAGGGGHEQYF. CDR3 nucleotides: TGTGCCAGCAGTAGACTAGCGGGAGGTGGGGGGCACGAGCAGTACTTC.

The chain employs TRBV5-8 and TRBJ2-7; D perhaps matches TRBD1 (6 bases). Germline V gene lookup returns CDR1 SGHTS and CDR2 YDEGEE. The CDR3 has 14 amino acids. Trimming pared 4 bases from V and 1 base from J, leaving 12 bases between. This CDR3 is CASSPYRESYEQYF. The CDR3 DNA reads TGTGCCAGCAGCCCCTACAGGGAATCCTACGAGCAGTACTTC.

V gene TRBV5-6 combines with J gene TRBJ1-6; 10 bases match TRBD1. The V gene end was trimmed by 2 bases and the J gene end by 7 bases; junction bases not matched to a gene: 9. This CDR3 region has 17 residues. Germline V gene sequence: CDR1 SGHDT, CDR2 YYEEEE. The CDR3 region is CASSFSPGQGRNSPLHF. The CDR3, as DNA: TGTGCCAGCAGCTTTAGTCCGGGACAGGGGAGAAATTCACCCCTCCACTTT.

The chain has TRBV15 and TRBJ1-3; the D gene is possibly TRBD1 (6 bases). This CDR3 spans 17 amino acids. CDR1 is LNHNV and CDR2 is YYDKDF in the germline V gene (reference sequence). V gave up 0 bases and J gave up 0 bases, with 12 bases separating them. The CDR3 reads CATSRDGTISSGNTIYF. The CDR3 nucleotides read TGTGCCACCAGCAGAGACGGGACAATATCCTCTGGAAACACCATATATTTT. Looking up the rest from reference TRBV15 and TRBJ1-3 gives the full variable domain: DAMVIQNPRYQVTQFGKPVTLSCSQTLNHNVMYWYQQKSSQAPKLLFHYYDKDFNNEADTPDNFQSRRPNTSFCFLDIRSPGLGDTAMYLCATSRDGTISSGNTIYFGEGSWLTVV.

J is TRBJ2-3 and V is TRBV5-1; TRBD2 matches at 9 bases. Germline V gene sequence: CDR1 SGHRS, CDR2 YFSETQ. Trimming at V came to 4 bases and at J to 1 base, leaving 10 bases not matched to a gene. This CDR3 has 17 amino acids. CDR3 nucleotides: TGCGCCAGCAGCCCACTTCAAGCGGGAGGACGCACAGATACGCAGTATTTT. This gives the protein CASSPLQAGGRTDTQYF.

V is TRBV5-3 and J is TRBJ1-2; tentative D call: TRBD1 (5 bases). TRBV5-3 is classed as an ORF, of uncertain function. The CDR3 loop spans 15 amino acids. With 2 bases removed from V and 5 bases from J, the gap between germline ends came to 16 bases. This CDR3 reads CARSFGGGDGYGYTF. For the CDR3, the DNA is TGTGCCAGAAGCTTCGGGGGAGGGGATGGGTATGGCTACACCTTC.

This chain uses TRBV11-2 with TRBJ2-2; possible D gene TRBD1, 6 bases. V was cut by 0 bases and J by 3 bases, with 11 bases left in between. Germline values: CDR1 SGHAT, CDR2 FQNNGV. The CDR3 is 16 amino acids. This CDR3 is CASSLDRGFDTGELFF. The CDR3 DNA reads TGTGCCAGCAGCTTAGACAGGGGATTCGACACCGGGGAGCTGTTTTTT. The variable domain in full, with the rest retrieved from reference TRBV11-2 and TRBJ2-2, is EAGVAQSPRYKIIEKRQSVAFWCNPISGHATLYWYQQILGQGPKLLIQFQNNGVVDDSQLPKDRFSAERLKGVDSTLKIQPAKLEDSAVYLCASSLDRGFDTGELFFGEGSRLTVL.

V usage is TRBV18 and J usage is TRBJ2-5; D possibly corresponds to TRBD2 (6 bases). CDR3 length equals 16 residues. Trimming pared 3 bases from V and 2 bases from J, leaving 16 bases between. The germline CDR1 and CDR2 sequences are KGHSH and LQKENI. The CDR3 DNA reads TGTGCCAGCTCACCGGTCCGGTTGGCGGGACAAGAGACCCAGTACTTC. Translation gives CASSPVRLAGQETQYF.